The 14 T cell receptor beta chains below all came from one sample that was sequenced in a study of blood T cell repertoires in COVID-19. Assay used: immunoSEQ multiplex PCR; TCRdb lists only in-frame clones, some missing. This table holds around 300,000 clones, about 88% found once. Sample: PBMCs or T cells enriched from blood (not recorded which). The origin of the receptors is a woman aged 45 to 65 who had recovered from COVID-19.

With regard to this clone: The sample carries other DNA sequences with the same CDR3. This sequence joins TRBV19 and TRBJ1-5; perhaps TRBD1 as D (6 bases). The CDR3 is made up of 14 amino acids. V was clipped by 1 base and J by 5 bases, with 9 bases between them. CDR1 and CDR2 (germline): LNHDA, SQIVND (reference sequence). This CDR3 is CASSIGTADQPQHF. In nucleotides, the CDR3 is TGTGCCAGTAGTATAGGGACAGCCGATCAGCCCCAGCATTTT.

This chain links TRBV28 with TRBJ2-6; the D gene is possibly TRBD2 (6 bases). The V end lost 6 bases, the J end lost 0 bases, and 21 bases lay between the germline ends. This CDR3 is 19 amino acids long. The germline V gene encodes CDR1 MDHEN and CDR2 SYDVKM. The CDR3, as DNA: TGTGCCAGCAGAACACTGGGAGGCAGCATCAGCTCTGGGGCCAACGTCCTGACTTTC. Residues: CASRTLGGSISSGANVLTF.

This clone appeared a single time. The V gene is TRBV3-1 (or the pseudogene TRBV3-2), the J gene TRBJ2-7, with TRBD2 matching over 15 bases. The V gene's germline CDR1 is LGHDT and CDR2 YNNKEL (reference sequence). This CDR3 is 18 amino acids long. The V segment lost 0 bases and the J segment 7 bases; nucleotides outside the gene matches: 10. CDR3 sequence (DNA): TGTGCCAGCAGCCAAGATCAACGGACTAGCGGGAGGGCGAGGGAGCAGTACTTC. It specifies CASSQDQRTSGRAREQYF.

The CDR3 loop is CASSRMRPEAFF. The CDR3 DNA follows: TGTGCCAGCAGCCGAATGCGGCCTGAAGCTTTCTTT. This chain uses TRBV7-9 with TRBJ1-1; D not resolved. This CDR3 contains 12 residues. Trimming stripped 5 bases from V and 6 bases from J, with 10 bases between. Germline lookup yields CDR1 SEHNR and CDR2 FQNEAQ (reference sequence).

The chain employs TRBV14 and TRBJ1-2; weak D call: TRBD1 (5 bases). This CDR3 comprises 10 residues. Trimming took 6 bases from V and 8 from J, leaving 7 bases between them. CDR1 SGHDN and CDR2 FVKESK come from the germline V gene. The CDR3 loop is CASRRDGYTF. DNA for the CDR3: TGTGCCAGCAGGCGGGACGGCTACACCTTC.

The CDR3 spells CASRDRALAVEQFF. The CDR3 region has the DNA TGTGCCAGTAGGGACAGGGCCCTGGCGGTTGAGCAGTTCTTC. V gene TRBV19 combines with J gene TRBJ2-1; 8 nucleotides line up with TRBD1. Per the germline V gene, CDR1 is LNHDA and CDR2 is SQIVND (reference sequence). The V segment lost 6 bases and the J segment 9 bases; nucleotides outside the gene matches: 10. There are 14 residues in the CDR3.

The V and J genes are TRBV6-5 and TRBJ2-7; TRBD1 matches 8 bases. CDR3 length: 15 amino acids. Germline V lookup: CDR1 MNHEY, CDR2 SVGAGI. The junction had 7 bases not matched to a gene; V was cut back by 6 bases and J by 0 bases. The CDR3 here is CASSPQGASSYEQYF. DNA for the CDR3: TGTGCCAGCAGCCCGCAGGGGGCTAGCTCCTACGAGCAGTACTTC.

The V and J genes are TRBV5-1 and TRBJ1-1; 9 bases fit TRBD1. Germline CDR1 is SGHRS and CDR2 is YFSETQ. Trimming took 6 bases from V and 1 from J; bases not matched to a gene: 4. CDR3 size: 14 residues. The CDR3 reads CASIQGAQNTEAFF. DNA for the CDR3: TGCGCCAGCATACAGGGGGCTCAGAACACTGAAGCTTTCTTT. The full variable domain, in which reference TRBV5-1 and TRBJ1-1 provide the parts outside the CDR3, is KAGVTQTPRYLIKTRGQQVTLSCSPISGHRSVSWYQQTPGQGLQFLFEYFSETQRNKGNFPGRFSGRQFSNSRSEMNVSTLELGDSALYLCASIQGAQNTEAFFGQGTRLTVV.

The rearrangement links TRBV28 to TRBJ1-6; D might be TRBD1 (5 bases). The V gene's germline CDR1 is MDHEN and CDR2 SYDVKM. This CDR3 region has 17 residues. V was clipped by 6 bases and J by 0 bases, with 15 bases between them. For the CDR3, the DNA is TGTGCCAGCAGCATCGCCGGGGGGAGCTCCTATAATTCACCCCTCCACTTT. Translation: CASSIAGGSSYNSPLHF.

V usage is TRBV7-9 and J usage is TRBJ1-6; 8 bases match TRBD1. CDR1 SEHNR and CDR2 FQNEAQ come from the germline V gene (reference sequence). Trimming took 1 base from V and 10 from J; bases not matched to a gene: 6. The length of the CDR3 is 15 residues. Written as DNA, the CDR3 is TGTGCCAGCAGCTTAGGTGGGACAGGACTCTCACCCCTCCACTTT. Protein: CASSLGGTGLSPLHF.

In DNA, the CDR3 is TGTGCCTGGATGGGACAGGGGTTCACTGAAGCTTTCTTT. Encoded protein: CAWMGQGFTEAFF. The J gene is TRBJ1-1, the V gene TRBV30; 10 bases match TRBD1. The length of the CDR3 is 13 residues. Germline-derived CDR1 and CDR2 are GTSNPN and SVGIG (reference sequence). Trimming removed 4 bases from V and 4 bases from J; junction bases left unmatched: 3.

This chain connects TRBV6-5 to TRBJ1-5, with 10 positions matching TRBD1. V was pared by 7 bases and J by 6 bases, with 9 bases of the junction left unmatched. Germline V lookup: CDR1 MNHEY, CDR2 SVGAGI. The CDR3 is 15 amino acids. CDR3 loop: CASTQGTGASQPQHF. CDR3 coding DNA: TGTGCCAGCACGCAAGGGACAGGGGCAAGTCAGCCCCAGCATTTT.

CDR3 sequence (DNA): TGTGCCAGCAGCAAAGTAAGGGGGCGGGTGACCGGGGAGCTGTTTTTT. This encodes CASSKVRGRVTGELFF. This sequence joins TRBV21-1 and TRBJ2-2; TRBD1, as called in the table, went unchecked against the DNA. TRBV21-1 is assigned pseudogene status. The CDR3 consists of 16 residues.

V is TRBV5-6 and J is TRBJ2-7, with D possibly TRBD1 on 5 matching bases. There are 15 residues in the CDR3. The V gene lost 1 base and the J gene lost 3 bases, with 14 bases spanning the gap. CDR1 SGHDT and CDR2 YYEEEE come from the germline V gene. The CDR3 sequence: CASSLTGASIYEQYF. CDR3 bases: TGTGCCAGCAGCTTGACAGGTGCGTCTATCTACGAGCAGTACTTC.